A single sample gave rise to the 10 T cell receptor beta chains below, sequenced in a study of T cells after yellow fever vaccination. TCRdb reprocessed the 5' RACE reads with MiXCR, giving one entry per CDR3 protein. The table shows about 550,000 distinct CDR3 sequences, with roughly 19% occurring only once. The source material was PBMCs, sampled 15 days after the yellow fever booster vaccination. The receptors come from a man aged 30 to 39 who received the YFV17D yellow fever vaccine.

The chain carries TRBV10-1 and TRBJ2-7, with a weak D call TRBD2 (5 bases). Germline values: CDR1 WNHNN, CDR2 SYGVQD (reference sequence). The V end was cut by 8 bases, the J end by 2 bases, with 16 bases between. The CDR3 covers 14 residues. The CDR3 loop is CASGESGDPYEQYF. The CDR3 bases are TGCGCCAGCGGGGAGTCCGGGGATCCCTACGAGCAGTACTTC.

The chain has TRBV9 and TRBJ1-4; 9 bases align to TRBD1. Trimming took 3 bases from V and 7 from J; bases not matched to a gene: 7. Germline assignment: CDR1 SGDLS and CDR2 YYNGEE. The CDR3 totals 15 residues. As DNA, the CDR3 is TGTGCCAGCAGCGGGCCGGGACAGGGCTCTGAAAAACTGTTTTTT. Its protein product is CASSGPGQGSEKLFF.

This clonotype has more than one count but fewer than ten. This sequence joins TRBV4-2 and TRBJ2-1, with TRBD2 identical over 11 bases. Germline-derived CDR1 and CDR2 are LGHNA and YNFKEQ. V trimming: 1 base; J trimming: 2 bases; junction bases outside the gene matches: 1. This CDR3 is built from 16 residues. This CDR3 is CASSQATSGTYNEQFF. In DNA form, the CDR3 reads TGTGCCAGCAGCCAAGCGACTAGCGGGACCTACAATGAGCAGTTCTTC.

This clonotype appeared a few times. The chain is built from TRBV12-3 or TRBV12-4 and TRBJ2-1; 11 nucleotides match TRBD2. The trim removed 4 bases at V and 6 bases at J, leaving 5 bases unmatched. The CDR3 has 15 amino acids. In DNA, the CDR3 is TGTGCCAGCAGTTCACCGGGACTAGCGGCCAATGAGCAGTTCTTC. Its protein is CASSSPGLAANEQFF.

This clonotype came up once. The rearrangement uses TRBV7-2 and TRBJ2-5; D may be TRBD2 (5 bases). The ends were cut back, 0 bases at V and 4 bases at J, with 12 bases in the middle. The CDR3 length is 15 residues. CDR1 is SGHTA, CDR2 FQGNSA, per germline. The CDR3 DNA reads as TGTGCCAGCAGCTTAGCTCGGAGGACGGTAGAGACCCAGTACTTC. Translating it yields CASSLARRTVETQYF.

This clonotype was found many times. This rearrangement joins TRBV27 to TRBJ2-7; D gene unclear. Germline CDR1 is MNHEY and CDR2 is SMNVEV (reference sequence). Between the trimmed V and J ends, which lost 1 base and 3 bases, there was a span of 4 bases. The length of the CDR3 is 12 residues. CDR3 nucleotide sequence: TGTGCCAGCAGTTTATTCGGCTACGAGCAGTACTTC. It codes for CASSLFGYEQYF.

This clonotype was counted between two and nine times. This sequence joins TRBV7-9 and TRBJ2-7, with 8 bases matching TRBD1. CDR3 length: 17 residues. The ends lost 5 bases at V and 2 bases at J; junction bases unmatched: 14. Per germline, CDR1 SEHNR and CDR2 FQNEAQ (reference sequence). The CDR3 nucleotides read TGTGCCAGCAGCCCCAGACCTGACAGGGGTCCCACCTACGAGCAGTACTTC. Protein sequence: CASSPRPDRGPTYEQYF.

V gene TRBV28 combines with J gene TRBJ2-7; 7 positions match TRBD1. V was pared by 2 bases and J by 3 bases, with 10 bases of the junction left unmatched. The CDR3 spans 16 residues. The germline gives CDR1 MDHEN, CDR2 SYDVKM. CDR3 nucleotides: TGTGCCAGCAGTTTACTCAATCTAGGACAGGTCTACGAGCAGTACTTC. Translated: CASSLLNLGQVYEQYF.

This clonotype has just a few counts. The CDR3 sequence is CSAERREVETQYF. DNA of the CDR3: TGCAGTGCGGAGCGGAGGGAGGTGGAGACCCAGTACTTC. The chain employs TRBV20-1 and TRBJ2-5; D possibly corresponds to TRBD2 (6 bases). The CDR3 runs to 13 residues. CDR1 and CDR2 from the germline V gene are DFQATT and SNEGSKA (reference sequence). V was shortened by 6 bases and J by 5 bases, with 16 bases between the two germline ends.

There are a few counts of this clonotype. This rearrangement joins TRBV19 to TRBJ1-1; the D is unclear. The CDR3 covers 12 residues. The germline CDR1 and CDR2 sequences are LNHDA and SQIVND (reference sequence). V dropped 5 bases and J dropped 5 bases, with 9 bases sitting between them. The CDR3 DNA sequence: TGTGCCAGTAGTCGGATCGCGACTGAAGCTTTCTTT. It encodes CASSRIATEAFF.